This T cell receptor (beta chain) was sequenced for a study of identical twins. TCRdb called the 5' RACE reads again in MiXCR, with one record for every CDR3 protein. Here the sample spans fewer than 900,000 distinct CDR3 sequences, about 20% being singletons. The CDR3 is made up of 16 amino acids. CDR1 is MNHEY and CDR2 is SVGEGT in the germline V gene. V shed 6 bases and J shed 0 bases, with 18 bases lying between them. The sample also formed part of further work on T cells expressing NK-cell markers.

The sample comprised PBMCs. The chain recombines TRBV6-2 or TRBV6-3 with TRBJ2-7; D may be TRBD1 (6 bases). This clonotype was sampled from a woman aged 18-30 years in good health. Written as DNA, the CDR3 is TGTGCCAGCAGCCGCAACTCAGGGGCGCGCTCCTACGAGCAGTACTTC. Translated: CASSRNSGARSYEQYF.